The rows below give T cell receptor beta chains drawn from one sample of a study of beta chain features in type 1 diabetes. Method: immunoSEQ multiplex PCR; TCRdb's copy keeps in-frame clones and lacks some. The repertoire has 640,000 or so clones, roughly 12% of them found once; the top ten carry around 0.022%. The sample consisted of naive CD4+ T cells from blood. The source is a man between 18 and 35 years old with type 1 diabetes. Both conserved end residues are part of each CDR3. D genes are given only for firm matches. Clone size, where shown, is once, few, many, or a class for clones that have expanded.

j_call clone_size v_call d_call cdr3_nt cdr3_aa
TRBJ2-7 NA TRBV5-6 NA TGTGCCAGCAGCTTGGCAGGGAGCTCCTACGAGCAGTACTTC CASSLAGSSYEQYF
TRBJ1-1 NA TRBV29-1 NA TGCAGCCTTGGGGGGGGGAACACTGAAGCTTTCTTT CSLGGGNTEAFF
TRBJ1-1 NA TRBV15 NA TGTGCCACCAGCAGAGCCCAAACGCAGAACACTGAAGCTTTCTTT CATSRAQTQNTEAFF
TRBJ2-2 NA TRBV10-3 NA TGTGCCATCAGTGAGGGGGCCAGGGAGCTGTTTTTT CAISEGARELFF
TRBJ2-7 NA TRBV5-1 TRBD1 TGCGCCAGCAGCTTCGGGACAGGGCTTATCTACGAGCAGTACTTC CASSFGTGLIYEQYF
TRBJ2-2 NA TRBV6-5 NA TGTGCCAGCAGTTCTCCGTGGGCCACCGGGGAGCTGTTTTTT CASSSPWATGELFF
TRBJ1-1 NA TRBV2 NA TGTGCCAGCAGGTGGGGTACTGAAGCTTTCTTT CASRWGTEAFF
TRBJ1-2 NA TRBV6-5 TRBD1 TGTGCCAGCAGTGGTGGGACAGCCTTCTATGGCTACACCTTC CASSGGTAFYGYTF
TRBJ1-1 NA TRBV11-2 NA TGTGCCAGCAGCCCAGGAAGGGGAAATGAAGCTTTCTTT CASSPGRGNEAFF
TRBJ1-6 NA TRBV28 NA TGTGCCAGCAGTTTGGGAGGAATTAATTCACCCCTCCACTTT CASSLGGINSPLHF
TRBJ2-7 NA TRBV4-1 NA TGCGCCAGCAGCCAAGTAGGCGGCACCTACGAGCAGTACTTC CASSQVGGTYEQYF
TRBJ2-5 NA TRBV15 NA TGTGCCACCAGCAGAACTCCTGGGACAACAGAAGAGACCCAGTACTTC CATSRTPGTTEETQYF
TRBJ2-3 few TRBV9 TRBD2 TGTGCCAGCAGCCCCCGGACTAGCGGGGGGCCTAGCACAGATACGCAGTATTTT CASSPRTSGGPSTDTQYF
TRBJ2-5 NA TRBV19 TRBD2 TGTGCCAGTAGTACCCCCATGGAGCGGGGAAAGACCCAGTACTTC CASSTPMERGKTQYF
TRBJ2-2 NA TRBV7-7 NA TGTGCCAGCAGCTTTGGGCAGAACACCGGGGAGCTGTTTTTT CASSFGQNTGELFF
TRBJ2-6 NA TRBV7-3 NA TGTGCCAGCAGACGGGACTCTGGGGCCAACGTCCTGACTTTC CASRRDSGANVLTF
TRBJ1-2 few TRBV10-3 NA TGTGCCATCAGTGAGTCGCAGGTCAGGAACTATGGCTACACCTTC CAISESQVRNYGYTF
TRBJ1-4 NA TRBV11-2 NA TGTGCCAGCAGCTTAGATCGCGCAACTAATGAAAAACTGTTTTTT CASSLDRATNEKLFF
TRBJ1-2 NA TRBV7-3 TRBD1 TGTGCCAGCAGCCCGGGGACAGGGTACTATGGCTACACCTTC CASSPGTGYYGYTF
TRBJ1-1 NA TRBV15 NA TGTGCCACCAGCAGAGGACAGGACTGGGACACTGAAGCTTTCTTT CATSRGQDWDTEAFF
TRBJ2-1 NA TRBV7-2 NA TGTGCCAGCAGCCCCCCGCCCGGCTGGTACAATGAGCAGTTCTTC CASSPPPGWYNEQFF
TRBJ1-1 few TRBV10-2 NA TGCGCCAGCGTGACGACAGCTCACACTGAAGCTTTCTTT CASVTTAHTEAFF
TRBJ2-1 few TRBV6-5 NA TGTGCCAGCAGTCTAAGGATCTCCTACAATGAGCAGTTCTTC CASSLRISYNEQFF
TRBJ1-5 few TRBV18 NA TGTGCCAGCTCACCGACAGTTAATAGCAATCAGCCCCAGCATTTT CASSPTVNSNQPQHF
TRBJ1-1 few TRBV19 NA TGTGCCAGCAACCCTAGGGGCATGGTGAACACTGAAGCTTTCTTT CASNPRGMVNTEAFF
TRBJ1-2 few TRBV6-6 NA TGTGCCAGCAGATCCCCGAGCGCCCTAGGCTATGGCTACACCTTC CASRSPSALGYGYTF